This TCR beta chain emerged from a study of T-cell memory formation after mild COVID-19. The V gene's germline CDR1 is SGHRS and CDR2 YFSETQ. The CDR3 totals 14 residues. This clonotype showed up many times. The junction does not match germline at one end; this may be a read error. Via MiXCR, TCRdb re-called the 5' RACE reads, giving one row per CDR3 protein. Seen here are about 170,000 distinct CDR3 sequences, roughly 13% observed once, and the top ten hold about 3.6%. The sample taken for sequencing was PBMCs or a T cell subset sorted from them (not recorded which). The source of this sequence is a man between 18 and 29 years old who had mild COVID-19 (a few samples of this study predate the infection). Cell type and time point are not known. The J gene is TRBJ2-7, the V gene TRBV5-1; D gene unclear. The CDR3: CASCFGSSSYEQYF. The CDR3 nucleotides are TGCGCCAGCTGCTTCGGTTCCTCCTCCTACGAGCAGTACTTC.